These 15 T cell receptor beta chains came from one sample sequenced in a study of shared clonotypes between healthy human individuals. The naive CD8 subset, CD45RO-negative cells positively selected for CCR7, excluded terminally differentiated effector memory CD45RA+ cells. Some clones are missing from TCRdb's copy, which holds only in-frame ones; the method was immunoSEQ multiplex PCR. This sample yields roughly 2,000,000 clones, of which 90% to 95% are seen a single time; 1.5% to 2% belongs to the top ten. Sequenced material: naive CD8+ T cells from PBMCs. These receptors were collected from a man aged 18 to 29 in good health. Some clones in this sample may be carry-over from other donors' samples.

V and J are TRBV27 and TRBJ2-7, with 15 nucleotides matching TRBD2. Germline values: CDR1 MNHEY, CDR2 SMNVEV (reference sequence). The CDR3 loop spans 15 amino acids. The V gene end was trimmed by 5 bases and the J gene end by 10 bases; junction bases not matched to a gene: 9. The CDR3 DNA sequence: TGTGCCAGCAGTCCAGGGACTAGCGGGAGGTCCCCACAGTACTTC. Encoded protein: CASSPGTSGRSPQYF.

V and J are TRBV5-6 and TRBJ2-1; TRBD2 aligns across 15 bases. This CDR3 contains 19 residues. The germline V gene has CDR1 SGHDT and CDR2 YYEEEE. After removal of 4 bases from V and 0 bases from J, the junction contained 8 bases not matched to a gene. CDR3 in DNA: TGTGCCAGCAGCCTGGGGACTAGCGGGAGGATAAGCTCCTACAATGAGCAGTTCTTC. Translating it yields CASSLGTSGRISSYNEQFF.

The J gene is TRBJ1-2, the V gene TRBV7-8, with 9 bases aligning to TRBD1. Germline loops: CDR1 SGHVS, CDR2 FQNEAQ. This CDR3 is built from 15 residues. The V gene end was trimmed by 2 bases and the J gene end by 7 bases; junction bases not matched to a gene: 8. CDR3 bases: TGTGCCAGCAGCTTATCCGGGACAGGGTTAGGTGGCTACACCTTC. This encodes CASSLSGTGLGGYTF.

V gene TRBV5-6 combines with J gene TRBJ1-5, with D unresolved. There are 13 residues in the CDR3. The V end was cut by 0 bases, the J end by 9 bases, with 10 bases between. The germline gives CDR1 SGHDT, CDR2 YYEEEE. The CDR3 DNA sequence: TGTGCCAGCAGCTTGGCGGAGAGCAGGCCCCAGCATTTT. It encodes CASSLAESRPQHF.

The rearrangement links TRBV19 to TRBJ2-3; D is ambiguous. The V end was cut by 5 bases, the J end by 6 bases, with 18 bases between. Germline-derived CDR1 and CDR2 are LNHDA and SQIVND (reference sequence). CDR3 size: 15 residues. The CDR3 DNA sequence: TGTGCCAGTAGTCCCACGGATCAAGCAAAGGATACGCAGTATTTT. This sequence encodes CASSPTDQAKDTQYF.

The chain joins TRBV5-5 to TRBJ2-7, with D perhaps given as TRBD1 or TRBD2 (7 bases each). CDR3 size: 15 residues. V was pared by 0 bases and J by 7 bases, with 17 bases between. Per germline, CDR1 SGHKS and CDR2 YYEKEE (reference sequence). The CDR3 reads CASSLGHRGGREQYF. The CDR3 nucleotides are TGTGCCAGCAGCTTGGGTCACAGGGGAGGGAGAGAGCAGTACTTC.

The chain carries TRBV6-5 and TRBJ1-2; D not resolved. Deletions cut 2 bases from V and 0 bases from J, with 7 bases between. CDR3 size: 14 residues. Germline-derived CDR1 and CDR2 are MNHEY and SVGAGI. The CDR3 is CASSYGPTNYGYTF. As DNA, the CDR3 is TGTGCCAGCAGTTACGGGCCCACTAACTATGGCTACACCTTC.

V and J are TRBV2 and TRBJ1-1; D call uncertain. CDR1 is SNHLY and CDR2 is FYNNEI in the germline V gene. Trimming stripped 7 bases from V and 0 bases from J, with 18 bases between. The CDR3 spans 16 residues. The CDR3 reads CASTERRSTLNTEAFF. The CDR3 nucleotides read TGTGCCAGCACCGAACGGAGGAGCACATTGAACACTGAAGCTTTCTTT. Variable domain in full (rest from reference TRBV2 and TRBJ1-1): EPEVTQTPSHQVTQMGQEVILRCVPISNHLYFYWYRQILGQKVEFLVSFYNNEISEKSEIFDDQFSVERPDGSNFTLKIRSTKLEDSAMYFCASTERRSTLNTEAFFGQGTRLTVV.

The chain links TRBV5-4 to TRBJ2-2; 9 bases align to TRBD1. The CDR3 has 16 residues. CDR1 SGHNT and CDR2 YYREEE come from the germline V gene (reference sequence). V dropped 4 bases and J dropped 5; count of bases not matched to a gene: 9. CDR3 DNA sequence: TGTGCCAGCAGCACGGGACAGGGTGGATTAACCGGGGAGCTGTTTTTT. Protein sequence: CASSTGQGGLTGELFF.

V is TRBV4-1 and J is TRBJ2-1; 15 positions match TRBD2. This CDR3 is 19 amino acids long. V lost 4 bases to trimming and J lost 8 bases; unmatched junction nucleotides: 15. Germline CDR1 and CDR2: MGHRA and YSYEKL. The CDR3 DNA reads TGCGCCAGCAGCCCGCGGACTAGCGGGAGGGCCGCGGGGATCGATGAGCAGTTCTTC. Translating it yields CASSPRTSGRAAGIDEQFF.

This chain joins TRBV9 and TRBJ1-1; maybe TRBD1 (5 bases). The CDR3 length is 14 residues. Per the germline V gene, CDR1 is SGDLS and CDR2 is YYNGEE. V lost 3 bases to trimming and J lost 4 bases, with 13 bases between them. The CDR3 region has the DNA TGTGCCAGCAGCGAATATTTGGGGGGCACTGAAGCTTTCTTT. Residues: CASSEYLGGTEAFF.

The rearrangement uses TRBV5-6 and TRBJ2-1; 8 bases map to TRBD2. Looked up from germline, CDR1 is SGHDT and CDR2 is YYEEEE. The CDR3 is made up of 15 amino acids. V was pared by 1 base and J by 7 bases, with 7 bases of the junction left unmatched. CDR3 residues: CASSLPRERENEQFF. The CDR3 DNA sequence: TGTGCCAGCAGCTTGCCCAGGGAGCGGGAGAATGAGCAGTTCTTC. The full variable domain, rest sourced from reference TRBV5-6 and TRBJ2-1, is DAGVTQSPTHLIKTRGQQVTLRCSPKSGHDTVSWYQQALGQGPQFIFQYYEEEERQRGNFPDRFSGHQFPNYSSELNVNALLLGDSALYLCASSLPRERENEQFFGPGTRLTVL.

This sequence joins TRBV5-1 and TRBJ1-1, with D uncertain. The CDR3 consists of 11 residues. Trimming took 6 bases from V and 5 from J, leaving 8 bases between them. Germline values: CDR1 SGHRS, CDR2 YFSETQ. The CDR3 sequence: CASILLTEAFF. In nucleotides, the CDR3 is TGCGCCAGCATCCTGTTAACTGAAGCTTTCTTT.

V gene TRBV7-7 combines with J gene TRBJ2-1; D might be TRBD2 (6 bases). The V gene's germline CDR1 is SSHAT and CDR2 FNYEAQ (reference sequence). The CDR3 covers 16 residues. V was trimmed by 1 base and J by 4 bases, leaving 14 bases between them. The CDR3 reads CASSLGEAGPYNEQFF. The CDR3 DNA reads as TGTGCCAGCAGCTTAGGAGAAGCGGGCCCTTACAATGAGCAGTTCTTC.

This rearrangement joins TRBV7-2 to TRBJ2-7; 8 bases map to TRBD2. This CDR3 has 15 residues. CDR1 and CDR2 (germline): SGHTA, FQGNSA. J gave up 4 bases and V 5 bases, and 10 bases lay outside the gene matches. CDR3 protein: CASSPVAGPVYEQYF. CDR3 nucleotide sequence: TGTGCCAGCAGCCCCGTAGCGGGACCGGTTTACGAGCAGTACTTC. Supplemented by reference TRBV7-2 and TRBJ2-7, the full variable domain reads GAGVSQSPSNKVTEKGKDVELRCDPISGHTALYWYRQSLGQGLEFLIYFQGNSAPDKSGLPSDRFSAERTGGSVSTLTIQRTQQEDSAVYLCASSPVAGPVYEQYFGPGTRLTVT.